This T cell receptor (beta chain) originates from a study of shared clonotypes between healthy human individuals. Notes on the study in general: Even with large depth, rarefaction showed that sorted-subset sequencing was incomplete. It was the few donors that limited the genetic and exposure-history diversity represented. With several donors compared, around 4.7% of naive CD4 clonotypes were shared. Lower generation probabilities were found for non-shared clonotypes than for those shared by all four donors.

The protocol was immunoSEQ multiplex PCR, while the TCRdb copy is restricted to in-frame clones and leaves out a portion. The top ten clones hold under 0.3% of a sample with roughly 810,000 clones, about 96% of them seen once. Naive CD8 cells, CD45RO-negative and positively selected for CCR7, excluded terminally differentiated effector memory CD45RA+ cells. In regard to this clone: The antigen is unknown.

Trimming removed 5 bases from V and 2 bases from J; junction bases left unmatched: 12. In germline, CDR1 is PRHDT, CDR2 FYEKMQ (reference sequence). The CDR3 has 16 amino acids. Sequenced input: naive CD8+ T cells sorted from blood. This clonotype was obtained from a man aged 25 to 45 in good health. The chain combines TRBV13 with TRBJ2-7; 7 bases align to TRBD1. CDR3 sequence: CASSPRQGQAAYEQYF. CDR3 coding DNA: TGTGCCAGCAGCCCTCGACAAGGACAGGCAGCCTACGAGCAGTACTTC.